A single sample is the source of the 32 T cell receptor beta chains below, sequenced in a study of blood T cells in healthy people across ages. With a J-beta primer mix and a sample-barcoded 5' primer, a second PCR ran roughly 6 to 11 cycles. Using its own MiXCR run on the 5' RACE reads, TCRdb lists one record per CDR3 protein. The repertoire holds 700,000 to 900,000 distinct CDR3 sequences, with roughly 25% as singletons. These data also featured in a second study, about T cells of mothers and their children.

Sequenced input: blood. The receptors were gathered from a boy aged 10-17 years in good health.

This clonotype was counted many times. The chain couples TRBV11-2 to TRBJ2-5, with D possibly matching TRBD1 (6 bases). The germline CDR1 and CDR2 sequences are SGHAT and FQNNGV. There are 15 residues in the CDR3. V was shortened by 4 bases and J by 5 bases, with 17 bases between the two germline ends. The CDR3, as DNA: TGTGCCAGCAGCTCCCTGGACAGAGGCTGGGAGACCCAGTACTTC. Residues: CASSSLDRGWETQYF. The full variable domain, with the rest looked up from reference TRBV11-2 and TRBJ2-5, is EAGVAQSPRYKIIEKRQSVAFWCNPISGHATLYWYQQILGQGPKLLIQFQNNGVVDDSQLPKDRFSAERLKGVDSTLKIQPAKLEDSAVYLCASSSLDRGWETQYFGPGTRLLVL.

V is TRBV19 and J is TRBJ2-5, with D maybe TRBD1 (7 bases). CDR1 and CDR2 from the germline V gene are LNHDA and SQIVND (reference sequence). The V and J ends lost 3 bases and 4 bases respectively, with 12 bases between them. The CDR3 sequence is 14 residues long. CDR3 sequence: CASSMSQGGETQYF. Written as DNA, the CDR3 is TGTGCCAGTAGTATGAGTCAGGGGGGAGAGACCCAGTACTTC.

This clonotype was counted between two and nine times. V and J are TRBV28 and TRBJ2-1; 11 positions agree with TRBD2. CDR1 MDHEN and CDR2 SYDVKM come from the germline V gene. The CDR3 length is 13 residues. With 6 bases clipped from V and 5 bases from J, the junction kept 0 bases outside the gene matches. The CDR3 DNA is TGTGCCAGCAGACTAGCGGGGGACAATGAGCAGTTCTTC. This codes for CASRLAGDNEQFF. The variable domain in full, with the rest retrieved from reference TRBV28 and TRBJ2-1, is DVKVTQSSRYLVKRTGEKVFLECVQDMDHENMFWYRQDPGLGLRLIYFSYDVKMKEKGDIPEGYSVSREKKERFSLILESASTNQTSMYLCASRLAGDNEQFFGPGTRLTVL.

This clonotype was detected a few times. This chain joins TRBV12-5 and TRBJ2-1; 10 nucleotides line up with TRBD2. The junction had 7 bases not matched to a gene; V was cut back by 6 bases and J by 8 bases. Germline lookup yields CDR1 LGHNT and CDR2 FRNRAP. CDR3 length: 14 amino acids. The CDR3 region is CASGPGLAKDEQFF. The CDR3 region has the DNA TGTGCTAGTGGACCGGGACTAGCGAAGGATGAGCAGTTCTTC.

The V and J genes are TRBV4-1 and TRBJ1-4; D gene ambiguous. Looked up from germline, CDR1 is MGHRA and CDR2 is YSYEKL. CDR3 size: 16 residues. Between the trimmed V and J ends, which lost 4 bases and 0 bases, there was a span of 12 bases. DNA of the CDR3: TGCGCCAGCAGCCGTTCACCAGTTGCAACTAATGAAAAACTGTTTTTT. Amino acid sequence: CASSRSPVATNEKLFF.

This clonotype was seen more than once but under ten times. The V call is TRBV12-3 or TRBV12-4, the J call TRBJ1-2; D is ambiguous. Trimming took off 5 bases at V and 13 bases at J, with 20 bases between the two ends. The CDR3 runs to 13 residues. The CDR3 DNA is TGTGCCAGCAGTGCGCGGACCGGGGTGGGGTTCACCTTC. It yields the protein CASSARTGVGFTF.

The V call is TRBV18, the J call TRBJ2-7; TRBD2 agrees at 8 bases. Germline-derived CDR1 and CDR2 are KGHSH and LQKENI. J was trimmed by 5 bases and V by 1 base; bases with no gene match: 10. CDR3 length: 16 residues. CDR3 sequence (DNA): TGTGCCAGCTCACCACAGACTGTGCGGGGGGCCCACGAGCAGTACTTC. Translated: CASSPQTVRGAHEQYF.

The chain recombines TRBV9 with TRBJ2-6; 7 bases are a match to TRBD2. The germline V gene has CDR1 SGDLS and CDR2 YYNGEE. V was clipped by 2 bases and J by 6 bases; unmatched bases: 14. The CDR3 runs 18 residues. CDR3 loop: CASSVRRGTQFQANVLTF. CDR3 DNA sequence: TGTGCCAGCAGCGTCCGGCGGGGGACCCAGTTCCAGGCCAACGTCCTGACTTTC.

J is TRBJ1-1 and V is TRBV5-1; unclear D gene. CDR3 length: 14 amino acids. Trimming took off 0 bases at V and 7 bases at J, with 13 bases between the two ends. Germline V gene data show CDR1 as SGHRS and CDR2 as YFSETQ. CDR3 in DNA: TGCGCCAGCAGCTTGGAGGTCCCGGGTATTGAAGCTTTCTTT. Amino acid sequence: CASSLEVPGIEAFF.

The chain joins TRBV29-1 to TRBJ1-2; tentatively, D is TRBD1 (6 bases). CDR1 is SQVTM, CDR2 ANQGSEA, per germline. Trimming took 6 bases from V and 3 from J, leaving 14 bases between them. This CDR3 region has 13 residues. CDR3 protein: CSVYRVLDYGYTF. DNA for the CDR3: TGCAGCGTCTACAGGGTACTCGACTATGGCTACACCTTC.

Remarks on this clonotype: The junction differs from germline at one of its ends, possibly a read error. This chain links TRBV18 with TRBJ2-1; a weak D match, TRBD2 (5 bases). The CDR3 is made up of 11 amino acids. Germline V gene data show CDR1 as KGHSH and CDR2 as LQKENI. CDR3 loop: CAGSPGPGKYF. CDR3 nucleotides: TGTGCCGGCTCACCTGGGCCGGGAAAGTACTTC.

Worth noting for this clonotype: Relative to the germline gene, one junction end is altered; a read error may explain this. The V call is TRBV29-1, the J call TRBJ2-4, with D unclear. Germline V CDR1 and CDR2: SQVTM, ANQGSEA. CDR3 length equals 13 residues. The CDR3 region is CSVEEQPDGPLDF. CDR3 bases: TGCAGCGTTGAAGAACAACCGGACGGACCCCTGGACTTC. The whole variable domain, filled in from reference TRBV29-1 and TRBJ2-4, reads SAVISQKPSRDICQRGTSLTIQCQVDSQVTMMFWYRQQPGQSLTLIATANQGSEATYESGFVIDKFPISRPNLTFSTLTVSNMSPEDSSIYLCSVEEQPDGPLDFGAGTRLSVL.

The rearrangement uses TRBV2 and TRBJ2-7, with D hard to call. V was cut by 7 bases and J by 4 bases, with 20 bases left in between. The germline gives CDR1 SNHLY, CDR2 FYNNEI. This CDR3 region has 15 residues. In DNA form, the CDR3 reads TGTGCCAGCACTTTCCCCAAGGCCCCCGAATACGAGCAGTACTTC. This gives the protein CASTFPKAPEYEQYF.

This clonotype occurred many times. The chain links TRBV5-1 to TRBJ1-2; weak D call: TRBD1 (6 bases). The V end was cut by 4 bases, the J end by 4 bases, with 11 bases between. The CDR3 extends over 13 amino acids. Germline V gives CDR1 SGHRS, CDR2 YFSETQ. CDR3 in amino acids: CASSPDSRYGYTF. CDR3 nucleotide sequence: TGCGCCAGCAGCCCGGACAGCCGCTATGGCTACACCTTC.

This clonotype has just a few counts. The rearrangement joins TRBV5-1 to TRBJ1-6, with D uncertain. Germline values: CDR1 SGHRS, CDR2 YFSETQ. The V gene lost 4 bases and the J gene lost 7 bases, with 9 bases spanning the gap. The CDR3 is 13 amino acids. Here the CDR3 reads CASSARQNSPLHF. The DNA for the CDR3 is TGCGCCAGCAGCGCGCGCCAGAATTCACCCCTCCACTTT.

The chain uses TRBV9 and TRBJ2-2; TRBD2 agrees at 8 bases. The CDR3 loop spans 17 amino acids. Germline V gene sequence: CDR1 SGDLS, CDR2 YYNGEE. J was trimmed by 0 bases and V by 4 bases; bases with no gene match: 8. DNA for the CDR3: TGTGCCAGCAGCACTACTAGCGGCCATGCGAACACCGGGGAGCTGTTTTTT. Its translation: CASSTTSGHANTGELFF.

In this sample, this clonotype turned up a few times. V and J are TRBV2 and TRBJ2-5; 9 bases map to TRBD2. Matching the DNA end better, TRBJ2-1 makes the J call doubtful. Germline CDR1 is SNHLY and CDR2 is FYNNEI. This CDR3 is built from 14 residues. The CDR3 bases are TGTGCCAGCTTTCTAGCGGGGCTAGACAATGAGCAGTTCTTC. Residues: CASFLAGLDNEQFF.

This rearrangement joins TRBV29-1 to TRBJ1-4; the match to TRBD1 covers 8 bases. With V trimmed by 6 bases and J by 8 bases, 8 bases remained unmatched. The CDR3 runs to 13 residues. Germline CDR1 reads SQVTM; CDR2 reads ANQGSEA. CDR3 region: CSVDRGGGEKLFF. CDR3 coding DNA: TGCAGCGTCGACAGGGGTGGAGGCGAAAAACTGTTTTTT.

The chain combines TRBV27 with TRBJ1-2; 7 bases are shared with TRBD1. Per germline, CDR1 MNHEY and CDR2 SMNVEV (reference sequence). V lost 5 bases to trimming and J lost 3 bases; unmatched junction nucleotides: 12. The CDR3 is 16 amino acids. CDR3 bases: TGTGCCAGCAGTCCTGCGCGCGGACAGGACGACTATGGCTACACCTTC. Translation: CASSPARGQDDYGYTF.

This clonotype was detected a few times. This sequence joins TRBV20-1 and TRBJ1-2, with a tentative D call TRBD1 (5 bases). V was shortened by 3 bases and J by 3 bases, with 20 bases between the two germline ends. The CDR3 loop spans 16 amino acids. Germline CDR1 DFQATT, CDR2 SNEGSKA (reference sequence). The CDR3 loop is CSASRSPQGAYYGYTF. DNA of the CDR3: TGCAGTGCTAGTAGGTCCCCCCAGGGCGCCTACTATGGCTACACCTTC.

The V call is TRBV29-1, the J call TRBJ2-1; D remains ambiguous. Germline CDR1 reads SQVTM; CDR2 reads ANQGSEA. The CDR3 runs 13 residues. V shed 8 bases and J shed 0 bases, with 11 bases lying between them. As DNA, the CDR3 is TGCAGCCTCCATGTGAGCTCCTACAATGAGCAGTTCTTC. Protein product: CSLHVSSYNEQFF.

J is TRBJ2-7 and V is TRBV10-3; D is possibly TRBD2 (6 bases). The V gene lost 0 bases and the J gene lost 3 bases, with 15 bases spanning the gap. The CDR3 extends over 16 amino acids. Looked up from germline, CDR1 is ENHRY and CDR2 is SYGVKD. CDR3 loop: CAISESLGQGLYEQYF. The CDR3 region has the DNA TGTGCCATCAGTGAGTCACTCGGGCAGGGACTCTACGAGCAGTACTTC.

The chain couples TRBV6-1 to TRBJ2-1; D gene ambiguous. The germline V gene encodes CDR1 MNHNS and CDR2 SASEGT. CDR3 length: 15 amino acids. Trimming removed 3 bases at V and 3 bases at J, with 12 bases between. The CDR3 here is CASSDEVAVYNEQFF. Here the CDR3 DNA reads TGTGCCAGCAGTGACGAGGTGGCCGTCTACAATGAGCAGTTCTTC.

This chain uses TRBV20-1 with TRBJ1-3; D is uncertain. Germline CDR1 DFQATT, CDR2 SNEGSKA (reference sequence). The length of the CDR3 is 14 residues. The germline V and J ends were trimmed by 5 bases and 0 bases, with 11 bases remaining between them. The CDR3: CSAPPLTSGNTIYF. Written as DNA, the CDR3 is TGCAGTGCTCCCCCCTTAACCTCTGGAAACACCATATATTTT.

The CDR3 reads CASCRNNQPQHF. In DNA, the CDR3 is TGTGCCAGCTGTAGGAACAATCAGCCCCAGCATTTT. This rearrangement joins TRBV12-3 or TRBV12-4 to TRBJ1-5, with D unresolved. Trimming left V 8 bases short and J 3 bases short, with 8 bases between. There are 12 residues in the CDR3.

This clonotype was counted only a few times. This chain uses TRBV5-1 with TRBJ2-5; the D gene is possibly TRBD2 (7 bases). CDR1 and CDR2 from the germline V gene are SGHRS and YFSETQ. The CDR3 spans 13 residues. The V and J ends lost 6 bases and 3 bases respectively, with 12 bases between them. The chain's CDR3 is CASTQGREETQYF. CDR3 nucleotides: TGCGCCAGCACCCAGGGGAGGGAAGAGACCCAGTACTTC.

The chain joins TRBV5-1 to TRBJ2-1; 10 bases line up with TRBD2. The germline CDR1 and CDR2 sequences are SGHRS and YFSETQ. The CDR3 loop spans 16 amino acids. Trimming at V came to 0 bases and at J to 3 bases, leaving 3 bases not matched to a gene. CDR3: CASSLEASGGYNEQFF. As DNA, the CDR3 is TGCGCCAGCAGCTTGGAGGCTAGCGGGGGCTACAATGAGCAGTTCTTC.

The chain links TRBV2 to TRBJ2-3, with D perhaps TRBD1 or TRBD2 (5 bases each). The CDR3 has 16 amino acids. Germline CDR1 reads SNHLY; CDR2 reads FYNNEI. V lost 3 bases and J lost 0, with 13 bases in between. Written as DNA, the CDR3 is TGTGCCAGCAGTGAGGGGACCAGCTCTAGCACAGATACGCAGTATTTT. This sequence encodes CASSEGTSSSTDTQYF.

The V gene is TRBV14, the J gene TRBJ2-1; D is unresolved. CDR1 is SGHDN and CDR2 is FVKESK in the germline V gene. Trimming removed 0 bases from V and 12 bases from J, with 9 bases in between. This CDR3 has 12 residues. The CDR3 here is CASSQDLQTQFF. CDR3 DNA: TGTGCCAGCAGCCAAGATCTCCAGACGCAGTTCTTC.

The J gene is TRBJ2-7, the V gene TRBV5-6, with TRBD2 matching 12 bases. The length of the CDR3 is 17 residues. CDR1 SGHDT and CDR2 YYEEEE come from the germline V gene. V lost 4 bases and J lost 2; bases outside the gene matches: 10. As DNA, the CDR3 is TGTGCCAGCAGCCAAGGCCGTGGACTAGCGGGGACCTACGAGCAGTACTTC. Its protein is CASSQGRGLAGTYEQYF.

The CDR3 bases are TGCGCCAGCAGCCAAGATAAAGGGGCGGAGAACGGGGCCAACGTCCTGACTTTC. Translation gives CASSQDKGAENGANVLTF. The chain links TRBV4-3 to TRBJ2-6, with D possibly being TRBD1 (5 bases). Germline CDR1 LGHNA, CDR2 YSLEER. The CDR3 runs to 18 residues. Trimming took off 0 bases at V and 4 bases at J, with 16 bases between the two ends.

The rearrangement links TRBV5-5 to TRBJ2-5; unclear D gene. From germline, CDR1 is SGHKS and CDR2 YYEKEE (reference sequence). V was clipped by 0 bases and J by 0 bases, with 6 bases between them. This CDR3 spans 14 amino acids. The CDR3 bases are TGTGCCAGCAGCTTGGGGGTATACCAAGAGACCCAGTACTTC. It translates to CASSLGVYQETQYF.